This T cell receptor beta chain was recovered during a study of T-cell memory formation after mild COVID-19. Study-level points and caveats: CD4+ contracting clones lay mainly in CM and EM, CD8+ ones in EMRA.

V shed 0 bases and J shed 8 bases, with 10 bases lying between them. Germline CDR1 and CDR2: SGDLS and YYNGEE. The CDR3 extends over 13 amino acids. Using constant-segment primers, 5'RACE produced TCR alpha and TCR beta cDNA libraries carrying sample barcodes and UMIs. MiXCR was run by TCRdb on the 5' RACE reads, yielding one entry per CDR3 protein. The sample consists of about 150,000 distinct CDR3 sequences, roughly 15% of them appearing once. To note about this clonotype: Its antigen is undetermined.

The chain combines TRBV9 with TRBJ2-3; a possible D gene is TRBD1 (6 bases). Sequenced sample: PBMCs or a T cell subset sorted from them (not recorded which). The sequence derives from an adult woman who had mild COVID-19 (a few samples of this study predate the infection). Cell type and time point are not known. CDR3 loop: CASSVASGVTQYF. CDR3 in DNA: TGTGCCAGCAGCGTAGCGTCAGGGGTTACGCAGTATTTT.